These T cell receptor beta chains were read from a single sample in a study of T cells after yellow fever vaccination. TCRdb recomputed calls from the 5' RACE reads with MiXCR, one row per CDR3 protein. Here the sample spans some 220,000 distinct CDR3 sequences, approximately 3.2% being singletons. The source material was CD4+ T cells sorted from PBMCs, sampled 10 days after the yellow fever booster vaccination. The source is a man younger than 30 who received the YFV17D yellow fever vaccine. CDR3s include the opening cysteine and the closing phenylalanine or tryptophan. Fields, in order: J gene, V gene, CDR3 protein.

>TRBJ1-2|TRBV9
CASSVDEGGYGYTF
>TRBJ1-1|TRBV2
CAGGEGGTEAFF
>TRBJ2-2|TRBV6-5
CATQFGGLAGGPLPGELFF
>TRBJ1-6|TRBV12-3/TRBV12-4
CASSFGGLNSPLHF
>TRBJ2-4|TRBV28
CASSLMGFPKNIQYF
>TRBJ1-5|TRBV7-3
CASSASGTRNQPQHF
>TRBJ2-1|TRBV6-5
CASSYRQGYNEQFF
>TRBJ2-1|TRBV7-2
CASSLIAPGLALFF
>TRBJ1-2|TRBV18
CASSEGQTYYGYTF
>TRBJ2-2|TRBV7-2
CASSLAAGLGGELFF
>TRBJ2-5|TRBV12-3/TRBV12-4
CASTENQETQYF
>TRBJ1-1|TRBV5-1
CASSLGPGGEAFF
>TRBJ2-1|TRBV20-1
CSARAREGFPYNEQFF
>TRBJ1-4|TRBV29-1
CSVEETAGGEKLFF
>TRBJ2-2|TRBV6-5
CASSPRTSGNTGELFF
>TRBJ2-4|TRBV7-8
CASSLGSGAVAKNIQYF
>TRBJ2-7|TRBV5-1
CASSQGQGAYEQYF
>TRBJ2-3|TRBV3-1
CASSQEASPVYF
>TRBJ1-2|TRBV12-3/TRBV12-4
CASGDRAFYGYTF
>TRBJ2-3|TRBV7-3
CASSLGRVVRSTDTQYF
>TRBJ2-2|TRBV20-1
CSAAFASGNTGELFF
>TRBJ2-1|TRBV7-2
CASSYQGHLNEQFF
>TRBJ2-2|TRBV19
CASTVAGELFF
>TRBJ2-1|TRBV15
CATSRAVQSSYNEQFF
>TRBJ2-5|TRBV6-2/TRBV6-3
CASTGGLETQYF
>TRBJ2-5|TRBV7-6
CASSLPGGLDQYF
>TRBJ2-4|TRBV6-5
CASRGGGGNIQYF
>TRBJ1-1|TRBV12-3/TRBV12-4
CASRNRARAFF
>TRBJ1-6|TRBV5-1
CASSLDRAHNSPLHF
>TRBJ1-5|TRBV5-1
CASSLDGQGNQPQHF
>TRBJ2-2|TRBV6-2/TRBV6-3
CASSPFGTRNTGELFF
>TRBJ1-6|TRBV5-6
CASSLSSSAYNSPLHF
>TRBJ2-3|TRBV30
CAWTEAGGTDTQYF
>TRBJ1-4|TRBV4-3
CASSQDPNAEKLFF
>TRBJ1-4|TRBV12-3/TRBV12-4
CASSRRGRDPEKLFF
>TRBJ1-3|TRBV9
CASAPGRSGNTIYF
>TRBJ2-2|TRBV5-1
CASSLGSQQNTGELFF